A single sample gave rise to the 5 T cell receptor beta chains below, sequenced in a study of blood T cell repertoires in COVID-19. Generated by immunoSEQ multiplex PCR, the TCRdb table keeps only in-frame clones and is missing some. The data show 90,000 to 130,000 clones, with approximately 78% seen just once and 6.5% to 10% held by the top ten. Sequenced material: peripheral blood. Every receptor here comes from a man between 65 and 85 years old with acute or convalescent COVID-19.

A few counts support this clone. The rearrangement joins TRBV28 to TRBJ1-4; possible D gene TRBD1, 6 bases. Germline CDR1 and CDR2: MDHEN and SYDVKM. The CDR3 has 14 residues. Trimming pared 6 bases from V and 7 bases from J, leaving 15 bases between. The DNA of the CDR3 is TGTGCCAGCAGCCCGGGGGGCGCGAGTGAAAAACTGTTTTTT. Translation gives CASSPGGASEKLFF.

The chain links TRBV19 to TRBJ2-1; 8 bases are a match to TRBD2. The V and J ends lost 2 bases and 2 bases, in that order; junction bases with no gene match: 2. The CDR3 totals 15 residues. Germline loops: CDR1 LNHDA, CDR2 SQIVND (reference sequence). The CDR3 DNA is TGTGCCAGTAGTATACCGGGACTAGCCTACAATGAGCAGTTCTTC. This sequence encodes CASSIPGLAYNEQFF. Drawing the rest from reference TRBV19 and TRBJ2-1, the complete variable domain is DGGITQSPKYLFRKEGQNVTLSCEQNLNHDAMYWYRQDPGQGLRLIYYSQIVNDFQKGDIAEGYSVSREKKESFPLTVTSAQKNPTAFYLCASSIPGLAYNEQFFGPGTRLTVL.

The chain carries TRBV7-9 and TRBJ2-1; maybe TRBD1 (6 bases). The length of the CDR3 is 13 residues. V lost 5 bases to trimming and J lost 6 bases, with 11 bases between them. The V gene's germline CDR1 is SEHNR and CDR2 FQNEAQ (reference sequence). The CDR3: CASSARDTNEQFF. CDR3 sequence (DNA): TGTGCCAGCAGCGCCCGGGACACCAATGAGCAGTTCTTC.

The chain employs TRBV6-5 and TRBJ2-2; D not certain. CDR3 size: 15 residues. V gave up 0 bases and J gave up 4 bases, with 9 bases separating them. The V gene's germline CDR1 is MNHEY and CDR2 SVGAGI. CDR3 nucleotide sequence: TGTGCCAGCAGTTACTCCGCGTCACCCACCGGGGAGCTGTTTTTT. It specifies CASSYSASPTGELFF.

The chain carries TRBV6-6 and TRBJ1-2; TRBD1 matches at 7 bases. Germline V gene lookup returns CDR1 MNHNY and CDR2 SVGAGI (reference sequence). V was pared by 5 bases and J by 4 bases, with 4 bases of the junction left unmatched. The CDR3 runs 13 residues. CDR3 sequence reads: CASSPQGIYGYTF. Written as DNA, the CDR3 is TGTGCCAGCAGTCCACAGGGGATCTATGGCTACACCTTC.